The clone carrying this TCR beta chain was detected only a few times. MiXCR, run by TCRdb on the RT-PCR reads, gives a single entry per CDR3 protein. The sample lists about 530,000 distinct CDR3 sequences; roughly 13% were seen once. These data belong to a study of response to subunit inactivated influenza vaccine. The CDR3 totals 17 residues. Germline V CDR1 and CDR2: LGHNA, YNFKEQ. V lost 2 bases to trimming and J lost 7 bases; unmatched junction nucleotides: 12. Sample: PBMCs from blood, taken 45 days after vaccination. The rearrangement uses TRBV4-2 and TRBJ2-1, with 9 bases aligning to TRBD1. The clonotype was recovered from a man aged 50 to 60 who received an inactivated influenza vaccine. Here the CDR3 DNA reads TGTGCCAGCAGCCAAACCGCGGACAGGGGATATCGGAATGAGCAGTTCTTC. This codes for CASSQTADRGYRNEQFF.